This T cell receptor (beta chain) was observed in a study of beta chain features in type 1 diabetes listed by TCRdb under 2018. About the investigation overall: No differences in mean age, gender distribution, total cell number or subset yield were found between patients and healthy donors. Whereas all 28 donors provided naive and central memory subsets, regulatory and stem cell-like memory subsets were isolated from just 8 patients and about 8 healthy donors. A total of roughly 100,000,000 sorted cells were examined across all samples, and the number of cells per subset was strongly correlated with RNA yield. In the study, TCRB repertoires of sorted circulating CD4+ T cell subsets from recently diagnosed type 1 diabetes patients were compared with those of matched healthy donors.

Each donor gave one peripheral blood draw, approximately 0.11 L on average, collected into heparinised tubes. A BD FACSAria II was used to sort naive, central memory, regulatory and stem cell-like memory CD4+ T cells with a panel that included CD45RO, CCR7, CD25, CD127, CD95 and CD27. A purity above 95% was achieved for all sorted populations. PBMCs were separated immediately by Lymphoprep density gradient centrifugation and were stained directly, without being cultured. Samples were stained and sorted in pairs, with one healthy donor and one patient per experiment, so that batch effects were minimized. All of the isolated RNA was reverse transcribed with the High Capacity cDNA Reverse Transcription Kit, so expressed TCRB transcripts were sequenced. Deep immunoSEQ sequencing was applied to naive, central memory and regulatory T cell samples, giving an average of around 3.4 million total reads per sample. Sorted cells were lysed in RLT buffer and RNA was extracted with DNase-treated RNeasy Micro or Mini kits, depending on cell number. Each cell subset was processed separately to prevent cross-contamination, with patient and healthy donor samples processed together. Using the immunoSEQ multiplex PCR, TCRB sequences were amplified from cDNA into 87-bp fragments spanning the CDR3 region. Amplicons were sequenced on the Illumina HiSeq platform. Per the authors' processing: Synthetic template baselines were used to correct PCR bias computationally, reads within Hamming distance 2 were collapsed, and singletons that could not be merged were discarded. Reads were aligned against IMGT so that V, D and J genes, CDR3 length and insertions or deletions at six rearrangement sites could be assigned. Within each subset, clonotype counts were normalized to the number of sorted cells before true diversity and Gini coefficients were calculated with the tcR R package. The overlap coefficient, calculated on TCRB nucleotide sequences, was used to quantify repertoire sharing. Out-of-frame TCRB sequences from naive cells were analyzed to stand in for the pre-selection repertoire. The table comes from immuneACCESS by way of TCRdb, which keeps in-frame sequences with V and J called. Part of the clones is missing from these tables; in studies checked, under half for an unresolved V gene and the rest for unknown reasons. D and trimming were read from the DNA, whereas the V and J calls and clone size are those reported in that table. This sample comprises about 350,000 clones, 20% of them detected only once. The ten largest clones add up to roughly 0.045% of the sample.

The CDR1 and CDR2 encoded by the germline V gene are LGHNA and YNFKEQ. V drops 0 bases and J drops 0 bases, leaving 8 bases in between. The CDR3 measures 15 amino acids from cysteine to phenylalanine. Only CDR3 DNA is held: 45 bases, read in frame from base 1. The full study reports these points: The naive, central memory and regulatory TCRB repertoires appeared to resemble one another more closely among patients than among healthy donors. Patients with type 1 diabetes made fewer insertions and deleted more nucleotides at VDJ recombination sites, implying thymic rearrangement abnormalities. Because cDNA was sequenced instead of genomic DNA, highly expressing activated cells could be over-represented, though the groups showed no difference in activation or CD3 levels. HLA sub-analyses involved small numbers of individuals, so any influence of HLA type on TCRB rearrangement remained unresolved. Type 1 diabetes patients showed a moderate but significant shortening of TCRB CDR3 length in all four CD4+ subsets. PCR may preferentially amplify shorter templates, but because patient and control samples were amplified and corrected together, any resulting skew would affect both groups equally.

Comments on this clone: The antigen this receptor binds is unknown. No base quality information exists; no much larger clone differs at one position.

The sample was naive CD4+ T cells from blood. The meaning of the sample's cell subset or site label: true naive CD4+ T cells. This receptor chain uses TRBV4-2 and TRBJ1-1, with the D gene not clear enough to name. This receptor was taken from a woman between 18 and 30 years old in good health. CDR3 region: CASSQDIPMNTEAFF. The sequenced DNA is TGTGCCAGCAGCCAAGATATCCCTATGAACACTGAAGCTTTCTTT.